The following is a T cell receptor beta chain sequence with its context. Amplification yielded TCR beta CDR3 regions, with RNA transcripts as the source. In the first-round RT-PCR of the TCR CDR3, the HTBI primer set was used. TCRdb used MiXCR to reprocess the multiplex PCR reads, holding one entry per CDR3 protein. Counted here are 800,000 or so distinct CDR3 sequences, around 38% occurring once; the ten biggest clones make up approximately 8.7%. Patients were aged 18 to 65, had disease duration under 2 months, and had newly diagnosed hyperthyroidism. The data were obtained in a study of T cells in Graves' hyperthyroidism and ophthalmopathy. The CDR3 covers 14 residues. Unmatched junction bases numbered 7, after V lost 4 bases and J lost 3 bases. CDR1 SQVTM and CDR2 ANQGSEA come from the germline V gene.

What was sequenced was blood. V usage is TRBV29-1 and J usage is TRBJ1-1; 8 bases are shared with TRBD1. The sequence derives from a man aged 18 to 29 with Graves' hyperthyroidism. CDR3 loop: CSVGHETGDTEAFF. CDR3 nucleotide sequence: TGCAGCGTTGGACACGAGACAGGGGACACTGAAGCTTTCTTT.